The clone carrying this TCR beta chain showed up many times. The antigen is unknown. Quantitative 5'-RACE with molecular barcodes generated TCR beta libraries. Via MiXCR, TCRdb re-called the 5' RACE reads, giving one row per CDR3 protein. Here the sample spans 200,000 to 300,000 distinct CDR3 sequences, roughly a tenth being singletons. The data stem from a study of CD8 T cells in ankylosing spondylitis. Study-wide findings and caveats: Disease-associated clonotypes exhibited CD8+ identity and were relatively infrequent in peripheral blood. In reactive arthritis synovial fluid and blood, some motif variants had been reported before. What seemed typical of ankylosing spondylitis blood was a TCR beta motif built from eight highly homologous variants.

The CDR3 is 16 amino acids. The V gene's germline CDR1 is DFQATT and CDR2 SNEGSKA (reference sequence). V lost 0 bases and J lost 4; bases outside the gene matches: 6. What was sequenced was blood, either unsorted or a sorted T cell fraction (not recorded which). The source of this sequence is a male donor with ankylosing spondylitis or in good health (not recorded which). The gene calls are TRBV20-1 and TRBJ2-2; 9 bases match TRBD1. The CDR3 DNA is TGCAGTGCTAGAGATTTCCGGACAGGGGCCACCGGGGAGCTGTTTTTT. Protein sequence: CSARDFRTGATGELFF.